This T cell receptor (beta chain) was retrieved from a study of PD-1 blockade in classical Hodgkin lymphoma. Study-wide points: Newly diagnosed patients were reported to start with lower TCR diversity than healthy donors. Differences between repertoires have undefined causes, possibly disease activity or prior therapy.

Indicated time point: newly diagnosed, previously untreated cHL patient sample. Magnetic negative selection was used to purify CD4+ T cells from thawed PBMCs. Remarks on this clone: The antigen remains unidentified.

CDR1 is GTSNPN and CDR2 is SVGIG in the germline V gene (reference sequence). V was shortened by 3 bases and J by 0 bases, with 10 bases between the two germline ends. There are 14 residues in the CDR3. Some clones are missing from TCRdb's copy, which holds only in-frame ones; the method was immunoSEQ multiplex PCR. The repertoire consists of 30,000 to 40,000 clones, with around 89% occurring once and the leading ten covering less than 0.25%. Sequenced material: CD4+ T cells from blood. This clonotype was obtained from a human donor with classical Hodgkin lymphoma. The rearrangement uses TRBV30 and TRBJ2-3, with D unresolved. The CDR3, as DNA: TGTGCCTGGAGGAAACGGGCTAGCACAGATACGCAGTATTTT. This gives the protein CAWRKRASTDTQYF.